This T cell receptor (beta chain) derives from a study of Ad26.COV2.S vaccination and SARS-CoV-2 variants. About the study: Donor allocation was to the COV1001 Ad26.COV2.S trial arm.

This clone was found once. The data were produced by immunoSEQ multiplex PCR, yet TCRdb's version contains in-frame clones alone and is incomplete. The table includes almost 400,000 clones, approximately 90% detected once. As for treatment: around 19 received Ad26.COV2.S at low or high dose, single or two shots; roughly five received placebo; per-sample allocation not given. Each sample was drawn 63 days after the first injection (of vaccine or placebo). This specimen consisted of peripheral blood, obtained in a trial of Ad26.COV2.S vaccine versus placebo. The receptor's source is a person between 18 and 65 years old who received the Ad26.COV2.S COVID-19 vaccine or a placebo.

The CDR3 nucleotides are TGTGCCAGTAGTATGGGGACTGTCTCCTACAATGAGCAGTTCTTC. Translation gives CASSMGTVSYNEQFF. The genes are TRBV19 and TRBJ2-1; maybe TRBD2 (6 bases). The germline V and J ends were trimmed by 3 bases and 0 bases, with 9 bases remaining between them. This CDR3 is 15 amino acids long. Germline CDR1 reads LNHDA; CDR2 reads SQIVND (reference sequence).